This T cell receptor (beta chain) was identified during a study of response to subunit inactivated influenza vaccine listed by TCRdb under 2018. For context, the study as a whole: Deep quantitative T cell receptor repertoire profiling was used in the study to track responses to a trivalent subunit inactivated influenza vaccine. Here is what the overall study found, with its caveats: The authors proposed that each seasonal influenza vaccination may bring in only a limited number of new T cells.

Receptor amplification or capture employed RT-PCR. The listed sequencing device is Illumina HiSeq 2500. TCRdb ran its own pipeline on the public reads, namely fastp trimming at Q25 and MiXCR clone calling, and kept in-frame beta chains. Merged by CDR3 protein, the rows form single entries marked with the most common genes and DNA. The sample table contains fewer than 750,000 distinct CDR3 sequences; only one count was recorded for 14% of them. Of the sample, 11% is held by the ten largest clones. To note about this clonotype: Its antigen has not been determined. No base quality values were provided; no much bigger clone lies one nucleotide off.

The CDR3 measures 15 amino acids from cysteine to phenylalanine. The entry retains the CDR3 DNA only, 45 bases that are in frame from base 1. V is clipped by 4 bases and J by 4 bases, and the sequence between their germline boundaries is 17 bases long. As encoded in the germline V gene (reference sequence), CDR1 is SGHKS while CDR2 is YYEKEE. Source: PBMCs from blood, taken 11 to 12 days after vaccination. The TCR was taken from a man aged 45-60 years who received an inactivated influenza vaccine. Donor details come from another sample of the same person, matched by shared clones. The V and J segments used are TRBV5-5 and TRBJ1-1; possibly the D gene is TRBD1, per 5 matching bases. The nucleotide sequence reads TGTGCCAGCAGCGTCTGGGGGATTGGTGGCACTGAAGCTTTCTTT. This gives the protein CASSVWGIGGTEAFF.